This T cell receptor (beta chain) was obtained from a study of T cell clones after liver transplantation. As for the study in general: TCRbeta sequencing after a pre-transplant mixed lymphocyte reaction identified graft-donor-reactive clones, later tracked in post-transplant blood.

Measured with immunoSEQ multiplex PCR; TCRdb has only the in-frame clones, and not every one. The sample lists over 100,000 clones, 82% occurring once. Sorting of unstimulated PBMCs yielded separate CD3+CD4+ and CD3+CD8+ fractions. Germline lookup yields CDR1 SGHNT and CDR2 YENEEA. After removal of 4 bases from V and 1 base from J, the junction contained 5 bases not matched to a gene. The CDR3 totals 16 residues. The receptor was isolated from a human donor who received a liver transplant. The J gene is TRBJ2-2, the V gene TRBV11-3; 8 bases match TRBD1. The sample in question was CD4+ T cells from blood, obtained before liver transplant. CDR3 nucleotides: TGTGCCAGCAGCTCCGGACAGGGAAGGAACACCGGGGAGCTGTTTTTT. Its protein product is CASSSGQGRNTGELFF.